The 14 T cell receptor beta chains in this list originate from one sample, sequenced in a study of cytomegalovirus exposure and HLA in healthy donors. The PCR used 60 Vbeta and 13 Jbeta primers. Some clones are missing from TCRdb's copy, which holds only in-frame ones; the method was immunoSEQ multiplex PCR. The table has 200,000 to 250,000 clones, about 85% seen once. Source material: PBMCs. The receptors were sampled from a woman aged 45-65 years in good health and CMV-seropositive.

The V call is TRBV2, the J call TRBJ2-7; 9 nucleotides line up with TRBD2. From germline, CDR1 is SNHLY and CDR2 FYNNEI. Trimming took 6 bases from V and 6 from J; bases not matched to a gene: 6. The length of the CDR3 is 13 residues. The CDR3 DNA is TGTGCCAGCAGCCCGGGACTAGCTTTCGAGCAGTACTTC. Protein product: CASSPGLAFEQYF.

This sequence joins TRBV13 and TRBJ2-7, with D possibly being TRBD1 (6 bases). CDR3 length: 13 amino acids. Trimming pared 3 bases from V and 3 bases from J, leaving 9 bases between. Germline loops: CDR1 PRHDT, CDR2 FYEKMQ (reference sequence). This chain's CDR3 is CASSLGAGYEQYF. Here the CDR3 DNA reads TGTGCCAGCAGCTTGGGGGCTGGCTACGAGCAGTACTTC. Based on the CDR3 plus reference TRBV13 and TRBJ2-7, the full variable domain is AAGVIQSPRHLIKEKRETATLKCYPIPRHDTVYWYQQGPGQDPQFLISFYEKMQSDKGSIPDRFSAQQFSDYHSELNMSSLELGDSALYFCASSLGAGYEQYFGPGTRLTVT.

This chain links TRBV7-9 with TRBJ2-5; 7 bases are shared with TRBD2. Trimming cost V 3 bases and J 5 bases; bases outside gene matches: 6. CDR3 length: 14 amino acids. Germline V gives CDR1 SEHNR, CDR2 FQNEAQ (reference sequence). CDR3: CASSFGGGVETQYF. CDR3 coding DNA: TGTGCCAGCAGCTTTGGTGGGGGGGTGGAGACCCAGTACTTC.

CDR3 loop: CASSFSQQGRNTIYF. The DNA of the CDR3 is TGTGCCAGCAGCTTCTCGCAACAGGGGAGAAACACCATATATTTT. V is TRBV7-2 and J is TRBJ1-3, with 7 positions matching TRBD1. CDR1 is SGHTA and CDR2 is FQGNSA in the germline V gene. V dropped 3 bases and J dropped 5; count of bases not matched to a gene: 7. There are 15 residues in the CDR3.

V usage is TRBV2 and J usage is TRBJ2-1, with 12 bases lining up with TRBD2. V lost 5 bases to trimming and J lost 6 bases; unmatched junction nucleotides: 2. The germline CDR1 and CDR2 sequences are SNHLY and FYNNEI. The CDR3 has 14 amino acids. As DNA, the CDR3 is TGTGCCAGCAGTCTACTAGCGGGGGGCAATGAGCAGTTCTTC. This encodes CASSLLAGGNEQFF.

The genes are TRBV7-9 and TRBJ2-5; D possibly corresponds to TRBD2 (5 bases). The germline V and J ends were trimmed by 5 bases and 3 bases, with 16 bases remaining between them. CDR1 is SEHNR and CDR2 is FQNEAQ in the germline V gene (reference sequence). This CDR3 has 15 residues. CDR3 coding DNA: TGTGCCAGCAGCCCTCGGCGGGTTGCGAAAGAGACCCAGTACTTC. It encodes CASSPRRVAKETQYF. The full variable domain, with the rest looked up from reference TRBV7-9 and TRBJ2-5, is DTGVSQNPRHKITKRGQNVTFRCDPISEHNRLYWYRQTLGQGPEFLTYFQNEAQLEKSRLLSDRFSAERPKGSFSTLEIQRTEQGDSAMYLCASSPRRVAKETQYFGPGTRLLVL.

The chain combines TRBV5-5 with TRBJ1-5, with 8 bases lining up with TRBD1. CDR3 length: 16 residues. The V gene end was trimmed by 2 bases and the J gene end by 6 bases; junction bases not matched to a gene: 10. Germline V CDR1 and CDR2: SGHKS, YYEKEE (reference sequence). The CDR3: CASSLFATGGSQPQHF. The CDR3 nucleotides read TGTGCCAGCAGCTTATTTGCCACAGGGGGGAGTCAGCCCCAGCATTTT. Variable domain in full (rest from reference TRBV5-5 and TRBJ1-5): DAGVTQSPTHLIKTRGQQVTLRCSPISGHKSVSWYQQVLGQGPQFIFQYYEKEERGRGNFPDRFSARQFPNYSSELNVNALLLGDSALYLCASSLFATGGSQPQHFGDGTRLSIL.

The chain combines TRBV7-2 with TRBJ1-4; D is ambiguous. The germline V gene encodes CDR1 SGHTA and CDR2 FQGNSA. V shed 5 bases and J shed 7 bases, with 14 bases lying between them. CDR3 length: 14 amino acids. CDR3: CASSRGSTGEKLFF. The CDR3 DNA reads as TGTGCCAGCAGCCGGGGTTCGACGGGTGAAAAACTGTTTTTT.

The chain has TRBV5-4 and TRBJ1-1; 9 bases align to TRBD1. CDR3 length: 15 amino acids. Germline-derived CDR1 and CDR2 are SGHNT and YYREEE (reference sequence). Trimming at V came to 4 bases and at J to 4 bases, leaving 8 bases not matched to a gene. The CDR3 DNA sequence: TGTGCCAGCAGCAAAGGACAGGGGCCTCGCACTGAAGCTTTCTTT. It yields the protein CASSKGQGPRTEAFF. Supplemented by reference TRBV5-4 and TRBJ1-1, the full variable domain reads ETGVTQSPTHLIKTRGQQVTLRCSSQSGHNTVSWYQQALGQGPQFIFQYYREEENGRGNFPPRFSGLQFPNYSSELNVNALELDDSALYLCASSKGQGPRTEAFFGQGTRLTVV.

The chain recombines TRBV4-2 with TRBJ1-4; D is unclear. The V gene's germline CDR1 is LGHNA and CDR2 YNFKEQ. V was trimmed by 3 bases and J by 0 bases, leaving 8 bases between them. This CDR3 is built from 15 residues. CDR3 in DNA: TGTGCCAGCAGCCAGTGGGCCGCAACTAATGAAAAACTGTTTTTT. Translated, it gives CASSQWAATNEKLFF.

This clone has more than one count but fewer than ten. V and J are TRBV4-3 and TRBJ1-1; weak D call: TRBD1 (6 bases). The V end was cut by 0 bases, the J end by 5 bases, with 22 bases between. The CDR3 loop spans 18 amino acids. Per the germline V gene, CDR1 is LGHNA and CDR2 is YSLEER. DNA of the CDR3: TGCGCCAGCAGCCAAGATCTCAGGGTCCAGGGGCTGGATACTGAAGCTTTCTTT. Translating it yields CASSQDLRVQGLDTEAFF.

The rearrangement uses TRBV5-1 and TRBJ2-5; D is uncertain. Germline V CDR1 and CDR2: SGHRS, YFSETQ. This CDR3 has 16 residues. V dropped 4 bases and J dropped 2 bases, with 18 bases sitting between them. CDR3: CASSRPDSPPQETQYF. The CDR3 coding sequence is TGCGCCAGCAGCCGACCCGACTCTCCACCTCAAGAGACCCAGTACTTC.

The chain employs TRBV11-2 and TRBJ1-6, with 7 positions matching TRBD1. CDR3 length: 18 residues. The trim removed 5 bases at V and 5 bases at J, leaving 15 bases unmatched. The V gene's germline CDR1 is SGHAT and CDR2 FQNNGV. This CDR3 is CASSPFRDSPIHNSPLHF. The CDR3 coding sequence is TGTGCCAGCAGCCCCTTCCGGGACAGCCCCATCCATAATTCACCCCTCCACTTT.

The rearrangement links TRBV4-1 to TRBJ2-2; TRBD2 is a possible D gene (6 bases). Trimming removed 1 base at V and 4 bases at J, with 13 bases between. Germline-derived CDR1 and CDR2 are MGHRA and YSYEKL. The CDR3 runs to 16 residues. CDR3 DNA sequence: TGCGCCAGCAGCCAAGTGCTCACGGGGGTCACCGGGGAGCTGTTTTTT. Encoded protein: CASSQVLTGVTGELFF.